This T cell receptor (beta chain) was recovered during a study of T cell responses to AZD1222 COVID-19 vaccine. Comment on this clone: As yet, its antigen is unknown.

Trimming left V 5 bases short and J 4 bases short, with 11 bases between. Per the germline V gene, CDR1 is SQVTM and CDR2 is ANQGSEA. The CDR3 runs to 13 residues. Findings of the study overall: Baseline antibody screening turned up just five to seven seropositive AZD1222 recipients.

The assay was immunoSEQ multiplex PCR, and TCRdb's table has in-frame clones only and misses some. Among approximately 180,000 clones listed, around 94% were seen once. This material consisted of peripheral blood, taken on day 0 of AZD1222 vaccination. The receptor's source is an adult in good health. The chain recombines TRBV29-1 with TRBJ2-2; possibly TRBD2 for D (7 bases). Here the CDR3 reads CSVRGAPTGELFF. The CDR3 region has the DNA TGCAGCGTTCGGGGGGCGCCCACCGGGGAGCTGTTTTTT.